These 2 T cell receptor beta chains share one sample of origin, sequenced in a study of PD-1 blockade in classical Hodgkin lymphoma. Assay used: immunoSEQ multiplex PCR; TCRdb lists only in-frame clones, some missing. The table lists about 17,000 clones, about 85% of them singletons. Described time point: newly diagnosed, previously untreated cHL patient sample. The sequencing sample was made of peripheral blood mononuclear cells (PBMCs). These receptors all come from a human donor with classical Hodgkin lymphoma.

V gene TRBV28 combines with J gene TRBJ1-3; possible D gene TRBD1, 6 bases. V lost 6 bases and J lost 2, with 17 bases in between. The CDR3 is 16 amino acids. The germline gives CDR1 MDHEN, CDR2 SYDVKM. The chain's CDR3 is CASRLGGSTTGNTIYF. Written as DNA, the CDR3 is TGTGCCAGCAGATTAGGGGGATCGACCACTGGAAACACCATATATTTT.

This rearrangement joins TRBV4-3 to TRBJ2-1, with D possibly matching TRBD2 (6 bases). The CDR3 is made up of 14 amino acids. Per the germline V gene, CDR1 is LGHNA and CDR2 is YSLEER. V dropped 1 base and J dropped 6 bases, with 10 bases sitting between them. CDR3 region: CASSQGLVSNEQFF. The CDR3, as DNA: TGCGCCAGCAGCCAAGGACTAGTTAGCAATGAGCAGTTCTTC.